This T cell receptor beta chain was sequenced for a study of blood T cell repertoires in COVID-19. The wider study: Donors in the United States, Italy and Spain gave samples during acute or convalescent COVID-19. PBMCs, B-cell-depleted T cells, or T cells were the source of the cDNA or gDNA that made up the material.

V lost 1 base and J lost 1; bases outside the gene matches: 5. The CDR3 is 17 residues long. Looked up from germline, CDR1 is LGHDT and CDR2 is YNNKEL (reference sequence). Source study methods: Reference gene primers were amplified, and this amplification served to estimate nucleated cell counts. The table came from immunoSEQ multiplex PCR; TCRdb's copy has only in-frame clones and leaves some out. V, J and clone size derive from that table, while D and trimming were established from the DNA sequence. The profile shows about 34,000 clones, 90% of them singletons. The sample holds one count of this clone.

Sequencing used peripheral blood. This chain uses TRBV3-1 (or the pseudogene TRBV3-2) with TRBJ1-1, with TRBD1 identical over 11 bases. The sequence was obtained from an elderly man with acute or convalescent COVID-19. CDR3 DNA sequence: TGTGCCAGCAGCCAAGGGACAGGGGGCGCGGGGAACACTGAAGCTTTCTTT. This codes for CASSQGTGGAGNTEAFF.